Shown below are 3 T cell receptor beta chains from a single sample sequenced in a study of T-cell memory formation after mild COVID-19. TCRdb re-analysed the 5' RACE reads in MiXCR, keeping a single row per CDR3 protein. The repertoire includes about 130,000 distinct CDR3 sequences, over 15% of them detected once, and approximately 4.7% sits in the top ten. The sequencing input was PBMCs or a T cell subset sorted from them (not recorded which). The origin of the receptors is a man aged 18 to 29 who had mild COVID-19 (a few samples of this study predate the infection). Cell type and time point are not known.

The sample holds a few counts of this clonotype. The rearrangement uses TRBV3-1 and TRBJ2-7, with 9 bases matching TRBD2. Looked up from germline, CDR1 is LGHDT and CDR2 is YNNKEL (reference sequence). The CDR3 has 16 residues. After removal of 5 bases from V and 5 bases from J, the junction contained 13 bases not matched to a gene. The CDR3 loop reads CASSKRGAFLLNEQYF. CDR3 bases: TGTGCCAGCAGCAAGCGGGGGGCCTTTCTCCTGAACGAGCAGTACTTC.

This clonotype was seen a few times. The V call is TRBV4-1, the J call TRBJ1-4; 9 bases fit TRBD1. Germline V gene sequence: CDR1 MGHRA, CDR2 YSYEKL. The trim removed 3 bases at V and 5 bases at J, leaving 7 bases unmatched. The length of the CDR3 is 16 residues. The chain's CDR3 is CASSQVGQGRNEKLFF. Written as DNA, the CDR3 is TGCGCCAGCAGCCAGGTCGGACAGGGGAGAAATGAAAAACTGTTTTTT.

This clonotype was recorded once. This chain uses TRBV7-2 with TRBJ2-7; D is unresolved. Trimming removed 5 bases at V and 6 bases at J, with 17 bases between. Germline CDR1 and CDR2: SGHTA and FQGNSA. The CDR3 extends over 14 amino acids. CDR3 bases: TGTGCCAGCAGCCCCTGGACGACTGAGGTCGAGCAGTACTTC. Residues: CASSPWTTEVEQYF.